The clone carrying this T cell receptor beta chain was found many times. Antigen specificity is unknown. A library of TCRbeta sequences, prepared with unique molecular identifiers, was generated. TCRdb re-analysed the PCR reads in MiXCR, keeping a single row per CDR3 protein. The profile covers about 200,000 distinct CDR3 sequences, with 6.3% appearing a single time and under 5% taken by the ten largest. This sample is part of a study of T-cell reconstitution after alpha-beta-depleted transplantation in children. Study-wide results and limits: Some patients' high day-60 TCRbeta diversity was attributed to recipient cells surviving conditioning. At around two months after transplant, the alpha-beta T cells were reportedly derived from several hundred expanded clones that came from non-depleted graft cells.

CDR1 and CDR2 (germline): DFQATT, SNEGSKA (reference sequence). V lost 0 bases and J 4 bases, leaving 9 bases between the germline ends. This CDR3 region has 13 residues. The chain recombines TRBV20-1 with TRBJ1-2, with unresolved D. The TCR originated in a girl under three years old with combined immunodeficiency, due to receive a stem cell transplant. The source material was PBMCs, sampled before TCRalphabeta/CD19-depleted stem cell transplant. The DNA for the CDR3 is TGCAGTGCTAGAGATAAACAACTCTATGGCTACACCTTC. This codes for CSARDKQLYGYTF.